This record covers a single TCR beta chain. This clonotype was observed a few times. Its target antigen remains unknown. Base-call qualities are not available, and no considerably larger clone is one nucleotide away. Sequencer: Illumina HiSeq 1500. TCRdb trimmed the raw reads at Q25, called clones with MiXCR and kept productive beta chains. Under each unique CDR3 protein, matching rows form one entry showing the most common genes and DNA. This sample gives under 350,000 distinct CDR3 sequences in total; about 9.2% of them show up just once. The leading ten clones occupy approximately 2.4% of the sample. The sample belongs to a study of T cell repertoires in cytomegalovirus infection (dated by TCRdb to between 2018 and 2020). Background on the whole study: The HLA type of each donor mattered for the analysis, because public TCR beta signatures pointed to carriage of CMV infection along with the matching HLA type. Overall results and qualifications from the work: The ex vivo response was dominated by HLA-C-restricted CMV-specific TCR beta clonotypes, and the single most frequent clonotype in two of eight donors was supplied by these HLA-C-restricted clonotypes. Carriers of CMV infection plus the relevant HLA type were discriminated by the cumulative frequency of public TCR beta family members in the study cohort and in an independent roughly 340-donor cohort.

CDR1 SNHLY and CDR2 FYNNEI are derived from the germline V gene. Its CDR3 holds 14 amino acids, cysteine through phenylalanine. The retained sequence is limited to the CDR3, 42 bases, with the frame set at the first base. V loses 4 bases, J loses 1 base, and the germline ends lie 9 bases apart. The chain links TRBV2 with TRBJ2-3; the D gene remains uncertain. Sequenced material: PBMCs. The TCR sequence derives from a human donor in good health (CMV status not recorded). Some clones in this sample may be carry-over from other donors' samples. This receptor has the CDR3 CASSADGRTDTQYF. The sequenced DNA: TGTGCCAGCAGTGCGGACGGTCGCACAGATACGCAGTATTTT. The variable domain in full, with residues beyond the CDR3 obtained from the reference TRBV2 and TRBJ2-3 genes, is EPEVTQTPSHQVTQMGQEVILRCVPISNHLYFYWYRQILGQKVEFLVSFYNNEISEKSEIFDDQFSVERPDGSNFTLKIRSTKLEDSAMYFCASSADGRTDTQYFGPGTRLTVL.